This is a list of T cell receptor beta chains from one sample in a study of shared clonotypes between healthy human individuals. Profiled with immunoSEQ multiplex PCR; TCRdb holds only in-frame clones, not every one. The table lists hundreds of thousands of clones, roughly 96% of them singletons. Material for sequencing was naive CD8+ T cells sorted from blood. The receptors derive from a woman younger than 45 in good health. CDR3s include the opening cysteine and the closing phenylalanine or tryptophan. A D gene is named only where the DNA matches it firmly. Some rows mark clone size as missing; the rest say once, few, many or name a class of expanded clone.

CASSLFERENSEQYF	TGTGCCAGCAGCTTATTTGAAAGGGAGAACTCCGAGCAGTACTTC	TRBJ2-7	TRBV7-6	NA	NA
CAISESRLASGSPRQSYEQYF	TGTGCCATCAGTGAGTCGAGGTTGGCTAGCGGGTCCCCGCGGCAGTCCTACGAGCAGTACTTC	TRBJ2-7	TRBV10-3	NA	TRBD2
CASSYGSGLEQFF	TGTGCCAGCAGTTACGGATCGGGTCTTGAGCAGTTCTTC	TRBJ2-1	TRBV6-5	NA	NA
CASSRQDRSNSPLHF	TGTGCCAGCAGCAGACAGGACAGAAGCAATTCACCCCTCCACTTT	TRBJ1-6	TRBV27	NA	NA
CASRPGGTKAEAFF	TGTGCCAGCAGACCAGGGGGCACGAAGGCTGAAGCTTTCTTT	TRBJ1-1	TRBV6-5	once	TRBD1
CASSLVGDGYTF	TGTGCCAGCAGCTTAGTAGGGGACGGCTACACCTTC	TRBJ1-2	TRBV7-9	NA	NA
CASSESQDASGNTIYF	TGTGCCAGCAGTGAATCGCAGGACGCCTCTGGAAACACCATATATTTT	TRBJ1-3	TRBV6-1	NA	NA
CAWSATSGRISYEQYF	TGTGCCTGGAGTGCAACGAGCGGGAGGATTTCCTACGAGCAGTACTTC	TRBJ2-7	TRBV30	NA	TRBD2
CASSIASPSYEQYF	TGTGCCAGTAGTATAGCTTCCCCCTCCTACGAGCAGTACTTC	TRBJ2-7	TRBV19	NA	NA
CASNLAGGDYNEQFF	TGTGCCAGCAACCTAGCGGGAGGGGACTACAATGAGCAGTTCTTC	TRBJ2-1	TRBV28	NA	TRBD2
CASSSRQGPYEQYF	TGTGCCAGTAGTTCGAGACAGGGCCCCTACGAGCAGTACTTC	TRBJ2-7	TRBV19	once	TRBD1
CASSSGQGKEKLFF	TGCGCCAGCAGCTCTGGACAGGGGAAGGAAAAACTGTTTTTT	TRBJ1-4	TRBV5-1	NA	TRBD1
CASSLGGLAGYNEQFF	TGTGCCAGCAGCTTAGGAGGACTAGCGGGTTACAATGAGCAGTTCTTC	TRBJ2-1	TRBV13	NA	TRBD2
CAWSFQGALYEQYF	TGTGCCTGGAGTTTCCAGGGAGCACTCTACGAGCAGTACTTC	TRBJ2-7	TRBV30	NA	NA
CASSLRAGELFF	TGTGCCAGCAGTTTGAGGGCCGGGGAGCTGTTTTTT	TRBJ2-2	TRBV27	NA	NA
CASSVFPGNEQFF	TGTGCCAGCAGCGTATTCCCAGGCAATGAGCAGTTCTTC	TRBJ2-1	TRBV9	NA	NA
CASSLTTGELFF	TGTGCCAGCAGCCTGACCACCGGGGAGCTGTTTTTT	TRBJ2-2	TRBV5-6	NA	NA
CASSLRQGKSEQYF	TGTGCCAGCAGTTTAAGACAGGGGAAATCCGAGCAGTACTTC	TRBJ2-7	TRBV27	NA	TRBD1
CASSPGTSGSSYEQYF	TGCGCCAGCAGTCCCGGGACTAGCGGGAGCTCCTACGAGCAGTACTTC	TRBJ2-7	TRBV10-1	NA	TRBD2